These 20 T cell receptor beta chains were all obtained from the same sample, sequenced in a study of blood T cell repertoires in COVID-19. TCRdb keeps only in-frame clones here, not all; method: immunoSEQ multiplex PCR. The table lists approximately 360,000 clones, around 87% of them singletons. The material sequenced was PBMCs or T cells enriched from blood (not recorded which). The receptors come from a woman under 40 with acute COVID-19.

This chain links TRBV10-1 with TRBJ2-1; a weak D match, TRBD2 (5 bases). This CDR3 comprises 14 residues. Germline CDR1 and CDR2: WNHNN and SYGVQD (reference sequence). V lost 4 bases and J 8 bases, leaving 15 bases between the germline ends. The CDR3 sequence is CASSAASPPDEQFF. In DNA form, the CDR3 reads TGCGCCAGCAGTGCGGCTAGCCCCCCGGATGAGCAGTTCTTC.

The chain links TRBV9 to TRBJ1-5; D is uncertain. The V gene lost 0 bases and the J gene lost 5 bases, with 9 bases spanning the gap. The CDR3 is made up of 14 amino acids. Germline V lookup: CDR1 SGDLS, CDR2 YYNGEE. CDR3: CASSVAPYDQPQHF. As DNA, the CDR3 is TGTGCCAGCAGCGTAGCCCCCTACGATCAGCCCCAGCATTTT.

This clone was counted between two and nine times. The chain uses TRBV2 and TRBJ2-1, with D perhaps matching TRBD2 (5 bases). V lost 1 base and J 3 bases, leaving 10 bases between the germline ends. Germline loops: CDR1 SNHLY, CDR2 FYNNEI. This CDR3 contains 15 residues. The CDR3 protein is CASSEGLPLYNEQFF. CDR3 DNA: TGTGCCAGCAGTGAAGGACTACCCCTCTACAATGAGCAGTTCTTC. The full variable domain, in which reference TRBV2 and TRBJ2-1 provide the parts outside the CDR3, is EPEVTQTPSHQVTQMGQEVILRCVPISNHLYFYWYRQILGQKVEFLVSFYNNEISEKSEIFDDQFSVERPDGSNFTLKIRSTKLEDSAMYFCASSEGLPLYNEQFFGPGTRLTVL.

The gene calls are TRBV27 and TRBJ2-1; 7 nucleotides line up with TRBD1. Looked up from germline, CDR1 is MNHEY and CDR2 is SMNVEV (reference sequence). The CDR3 has 13 amino acids. The trim removed 6 bases at V and 5 bases at J, leaving 4 bases unmatched. The CDR3 bases are TGTGCCAGCAGCCAAGGGACAGACAATGAGCAGTTCTTC. It encodes CASSQGTDNEQFF.

This rearrangement joins TRBV7-9 to TRBJ1-2, with no clear D. Trimming pared 3 bases from V and 4 bases from J, leaving 9 bases between. CDR1 is SEHNR and CDR2 is FQNEAQ in the germline V gene (reference sequence). This CDR3 region has 13 residues. CDR3 region: CASSFGEGYGYTF. DNA of the CDR3: TGTGCCAGCAGCTTCGGGGAGGGCTATGGCTACACCTTC.

This chain joins TRBV3-1 (or the pseudogene TRBV3-2) and TRBJ1-1, with 7 bases fitting TRBD1. The CDR3 is 15 residues long. V shed 4 bases and J 5 bases; nucleotides not matched to a gene: 10. In germline, CDR1 is LGHDT, CDR2 YNNKEL (reference sequence). The CDR3 DNA reads TGTGCCAGCAGCCGTCCAGCAGGGGGACGGACTGAAGCTTTCTTT. It translates to CASSRPAGGRTEAFF.

As regards this clone: Other DNA sequences in this sample translate to the same CDR3. This chain uses TRBV18 with TRBJ2-3, with 11 positions matching TRBD2. The CDR3 spans 14 residues. The germline CDR1 and CDR2 sequences are KGHSH and LQKENI. The V segment lost 2 bases and the J segment 5 bases; nucleotides outside the gene matches: 0. The CDR3 sequence: CASSPGTSGDTQYF. CDR3 nucleotides: TGTGCCAGCTCACCAGGGACTAGCGGAGATACGCAGTATTTT.

The genes are TRBV18 and TRBJ2-7; D may be TRBD2 (5 bases). Trimming stripped 6 bases from V and 5 bases from J, with 14 bases between. The CDR3 extends over 13 amino acids. Germline loops: CDR1 KGHSH, CDR2 LQKENI. The CDR3 here is CASSPLLEHEQYF. CDR3 DNA sequence: TGTGCCAGCTCGCCTTTACTAGAGCACGAGCAGTACTTC.

The V call is TRBV12-5, the J call TRBJ2-1; D is perhaps TRBD1 (6 bases). Per germline, CDR1 LGHNT and CDR2 FRNRAP. V lost 6 bases and J 0 bases, leaving 12 bases between the germline ends. CDR3 length: 15 amino acids. The CDR3 DNA reads TGTGCTAGTGGGATTGGACAGAGCTCCTACAATGAGCAGTTCTTC. This gives the protein CASGIGQSSYNEQFF. Supplemented by reference TRBV12-5 and TRBJ2-1, the full variable domain reads DARVTQTPRHKVTEMGQEVTMRCQPILGHNTVFWYRQTMMQGLELLAYFRNRAPLDDSGMPKDRFSAEMPDATLATLKIQPSEPRDSAVYFCASGIGQSSYNEQFFGPGTRLTVL.

This chain links TRBV21-1 with TRBJ1-2; the D call TRBD1 from the table was never checked on the DNA. TRBV21-1 is flagged as a pseudogene. This CDR3 spans 15 amino acids. The CDR3 DNA follows: TGTGCCAGCAGCCGTTGGGACAGAACTAACTATGGCTACACCTTC. This sequence encodes CASSRWDRTNYGYTF.

The V gene is TRBV5-5, the J gene TRBJ2-1; D not resolved. The germline V gene encodes CDR1 SGHKS and CDR2 YYEKEE (reference sequence). Trimming took 6 bases from V and 7 from J, leaving 8 bases between them. The CDR3 has 11 residues. The CDR3 DNA reads as TGTGCCAGCAACCGTAGAAATGAGCAGTTCTTC. It codes for CASNRRNEQFF.

The chain recombines TRBV29-1 with TRBJ1-2; the D is unclear. CDR3 length: 13 amino acids. Trimming stripped 4 bases from V and 5 bases from J, with 14 bases between. Germline V gene lookup returns CDR1 SQVTM and CDR2 ANQGSEA. The CDR3 nucleotides are TGCAGCGTTGTAAGGGAGCCCCGATATGGCTACACCTTC. This codes for CSVVREPRYGYTF.

This rearrangement joins TRBV2 to TRBJ2-7; 8 bases are shared with TRBD1. Germline-derived CDR1 and CDR2 are SNHLY and FYNNEI. CDR3 length: 13 amino acids. Unmatched junction bases numbered 4, after V lost 5 bases and J lost 4 bases. The CDR3 DNA follows: TGTGCCAGCAGTCGACAGGGGACGTACGAGCAGTACTTC. Its protein is CASSRQGTYEQYF. Using reference TRBV2 and TRBJ2-7 for the parts outside the CDR3, the full variable domain is EPEVTQTPSHQVTQMGQEVILRCVPISNHLYFYWYRQILGQKVEFLVSFYNNEISEKSEIFDDQFSVERPDGSNFTLKIRSTKLEDSAMYFCASSRQGTYEQYFGPGTRLTVT.

This CDR3 reads CASSLSRRGTYEQYF. In nucleotides, the CDR3 is TGTGCCAGCAGTTTATCCCGCAGGGGCACCTACGAGCAGTACTTC. The chain combines TRBV28 with TRBJ2-7, with D perhaps TRBD1 (6 bases). The germline V gene encodes CDR1 MDHEN and CDR2 SYDVKM. Trimming stripped 1 base from V and 2 bases from J, with 12 bases between. This CDR3 region has 15 residues.

The chain carries TRBV18 and TRBJ1-1, with 8 bases fitting TRBD1. This CDR3 has 15 residues. J lost 4 bases, V lost 0 bases, and 4 bases had no gene match. The V gene's germline CDR1 is KGHSH and CDR2 LQKENI. For the CDR3, the DNA is TGTGCCAGCTCACCACCGACAGGGGAGGCCACTGAAGCTTTCTTT. This encodes CASSPPTGEATEAFF.

The chain carries TRBV30 and TRBJ1-5, with a tentative D call TRBD1 (5 bases). Trimming took off 2 bases at V and 6 bases at J, with 17 bases between the two ends. Germline CDR1 reads GTSNPN; CDR2 reads SVGIG (reference sequence). This CDR3 has 15 amino acids. CDR3 region: CAWSTPRERGQPQHF. In DNA, the CDR3 is TGTGCCTGGAGTACGCCCAGGGAAAGGGGTCAGCCCCAGCATTTT.

V is TRBV24-1 and J is TRBJ2-3; the match to TRBD1 covers 8 bases. V shed 3 bases, J shed 0 bases, and the junction held 4 bases outside the gene matches. Germline values: CDR1 KGHDR, CDR2 SFDVKD. The CDR3 has 16 residues. CDR3 sequence (DNA): TGTGCCACCAGTGATCTCGGACAGGGTAGCACAGATACGCAGTATTTT. Its protein is CATSDLGQGSTDTQYF.

This chain uses TRBV30 with TRBJ1-2; 9 nucleotides match TRBD1. CDR1 GTSNPN and CDR2 SVGIG come from the germline V gene (reference sequence). The length of the CDR3 is 13 residues. The V and J ends lost 1 base and 7 bases, in that order; junction bases with no gene match: 4. CDR3 amino acids: CAWSEDRGGGYTF. As DNA, the CDR3 is TGTGCCTGGAGTGAGGACAGGGGTGGTGGCTACACCTTC.

V is TRBV3-1 (or the pseudogene TRBV3-2) and J is TRBJ1-1, with 9 bases matching TRBD1. The CDR3 has 18 amino acids. Germline CDR1 LGHDT, CDR2 YNNKEL (reference sequence). Germline trimming cut 0 bases from V and 1 base from J; bases unmatched to any gene: 9. CDR3 protein: CASSQEDPGQGQNTEAFF. DNA for the CDR3: TGTGCCAGCAGCCAAGAAGACCCGGGACAGGGACAGAACACTGAAGCTTTCTTT.

This CDR3 reads CASSPARGGYEQYF. The CDR3 DNA follows: TGTGCCAGCAGCCCTGCTCGGGGGGGCTACGAGCAGTACTTC. This chain uses TRBV3-1 (or the pseudogene TRBV3-2) with TRBJ2-7; 8 bases align to TRBD2. Germline lookup yields CDR1 LGHDT and CDR2 YNNKEL (reference sequence). The CDR3 length is 14 residues. V was clipped by 4 bases and J by 3 bases; unmatched bases: 5.